This passage covers 15 T cell receptor beta chains from one sample sequenced in a study of T cell responses to AZD1222 COVID-19 vaccine (dated by TCRdb to the early 2020s). The sample's time point label, decoded: about 28 days (+/-7) after the second vaccine dose. The library was produced with the immunoSEQ multiplex PCR assay. Drawn from immuneACCESS, this table holds only the in-frame rearrangements with V and J called that TCRdb kept. Clones are partly lost; checked studies trace under half to an unresolved V gene and leave the rest unexplained. Across this sample there are 100,000 to 150,000 clones, with under 95% seen only once. The ten largest clones represent around 0.99% of the sample. Sequencing was performed on peripheral blood, taken 28 days after the second AZD1222 dose. The receptor source for this set is an adult who received the AZD1222 COVID-19 vaccine.

The chain carries TRBV7-7 and TRBJ1-2; a possible D gene is TRBD1 (5 bases). This CDR3 contains 16 residues. The germline V and J ends were trimmed by 1 base and 4 bases, with 16 bases remaining between them. Germline values: CDR1 SSHAT, CDR2 FNYEAQ (reference sequence). CDR3 bases: TGTGCCAGCAGCTTAGACCCCCCCCCAGGGTCCTATGGCTACACCTTC. It yields the protein CASSLDPPPGSYGYTF. The variable domain in full, completed from reference TRBV7-7 and TRBJ1-2, reads GAGVSQSPRYKVTKRGQDVTLRCDPISSHATLYWYQQALGQGPEFLTYFNYEAQPDKSGLPSDRFSAERPEGSISTLTIQRTEQRDSAMYRCASSLDPPPGSYGYTFGSGTRLTVV.

The V and J genes are TRBV10-3 and TRBJ2-2; 9 nucleotides line up with TRBD1. Germline V gives CDR1 ENHRY, CDR2 SYGVKD. This CDR3 is 15 amino acids long. V shed 5 bases, J shed 5 bases, and the junction held 6 bases outside the gene matches. Here the CDR3 DNA reads TGTGCCATCAGTTGGACAGGGGAAGGTACCGGGGAGCTGTTTTTT. It encodes CAISWTGEGTGELFF.

The J gene is TRBJ1-4, the V gene TRBV21-1; the table's D call, TRBD1, has no DNA check behind it. TRBV21-1 is annotated as a pseudogene. The CDR3 covers 17 residues. CDR3 bases: TGTGCCAGCAGCAAAAAAAAGCCCGGGACAGGGAATGAAAAACTGTTTTTT. Amino acid sequence: CASSKKKPGTGNEKLFF.

The V and J genes are TRBV6-5 and TRBJ2-3; 7 bases are a match to TRBD2. This CDR3 has 16 amino acids. The V gene end was trimmed by 2 bases and the J gene end by 5 bases; junction bases not matched to a gene: 10. Germline V gene lookup returns CDR1 MNHEY and CDR2 SVGAGI. The CDR3 DNA follows: TGTGCCAGCAGTTACCCTCCGGGTTCGGGGGGAGATACGCAGTATTTT. It encodes CASSYPPGSGGDTQYF.

This sequence joins TRBV27 and TRBJ1-6; D call uncertain. V was trimmed by 3 bases and J by 3 bases, leaving 12 bases between them. The CDR3 loop spans 16 amino acids. The germline V gene has CDR1 MNHEY and CDR2 SMNVEV (reference sequence). In DNA form, the CDR3 reads TGTGCCAGCAGTTTGTTTGAGGAAGGCTATAATTCACCCCTCCACTTT. Amino acids: CASSLFEEGYNSPLHF.

This chain uses TRBV5-1 with TRBJ1-2; 8 bases are a match to TRBD1. Germline loops: CDR1 SGHRS, CDR2 YFSETQ. The CDR3 is 13 residues long. V was clipped by 4 bases and J by 8 bases; unmatched bases: 7. This CDR3 reads CASSIRTGSGYTF. CDR3 sequence (DNA): TGCGCCAGCAGCATAAGGACAGGGAGCGGCTACACCTTC.

The chain employs TRBV6-8 and TRBJ2-7; D is undetermined. The CDR3 runs to 13 residues. The germline gives CDR1 MNHGY, CDR2 SAAAGT. The V gene lost 2 bases and the J gene lost 3 bases, with 8 bases spanning the gap. The CDR3 here is CASSYGRGYEQYF. In nucleotides, the CDR3 is TGTGCCAGCAGTTACGGCCGAGGCTACGAGCAGTACTTC.

The rearrangement links TRBV23-1 to TRBJ1-6; 8 bases are shared with TRBD1. TRBV23-1 counts as an open reading frame of uncertain function. V shed 7 bases, J shed 11 bases, and the junction held 19 bases outside the gene matches. The CDR3 loop spans 17 amino acids. Here the CDR3 DNA reads TGCGCCAGCACTCCTAATCGGGGGGCAGGGGGCATAACACCCCTCCACTTT. Amino acid sequence: CASTPNRGAGGITPLHF.

The chain is built from TRBV27 and TRBJ2-5; a weak D match, TRBD2 (6 bases). The V and J ends lost 1 base and 4 bases respectively, with 13 bases between them. The CDR3 runs 15 residues. Germline CDR1 is MNHEY and CDR2 is SMNVEV (reference sequence). As DNA, the CDR3 is TGTGCCAGCAGTTTATTCCGGGAGCGGGCAGAGACCCAGTACTTC. This sequence encodes CASSLFRERAETQYF.

The CDR3 sequence: CATSDFNEQFF. In DNA, the CDR3 is TGTGCCACCAGTGATTTTAATGAGCAGTTCTTC. The genes are TRBV24-1 and TRBJ2-1, with unresolved D. Germline CDR1 is KGHDR and CDR2 is SFDVKD. V was cut by 1 base and J by 7 bases, with 1 base left in between. The CDR3 is 11 residues long.

The chain has TRBV9 and TRBJ2-1; 8 bases match TRBD2. Germline CDR1 is SGDLS and CDR2 is YYNGEE. This CDR3 has 16 residues. The J segment lost 0 bases and the V segment lost 2 bases, leaving 4 bases of the junction unmatched. The CDR3 sequence is CASSVTSGSSYNEQFF. The DNA of the CDR3 is TGTGCCAGCAGCGTTACTAGCGGTAGCTCCTACAATGAGCAGTTCTTC.

This clone was recorded once. The CDR3, as DNA: TGTGCCAGCACGTGGAGCAGGGTTCCCAATGAGCAGTTCTTC. This encodes CASTWSRVPNEQFF. The chain has TRBV2 and TRBJ2-1; D perhaps matches TRBD1 (5 bases). Trimming removed 7 bases at V and 6 bases at J, with 16 bases between. CDR1 is SNHLY and CDR2 is FYNNEI in the germline V gene. CDR3 size: 14 residues.

The V call is TRBV6-4, the J call TRBJ1-1, with D hard to call. The CDR3 has 15 residues. The V gene lost 3 bases and the J gene lost 3 bases, with 14 bases spanning the gap. The germline gives CDR1 MRHNA, CDR2 SNTAGT. CDR3 sequence: CASSEKAGFHTEAFF. The DNA for the CDR3 is TGTGCCAGCAGTGAAAAGGCCGGGTTTCACACTGAAGCTTTCTTT.

This clone was detected a few times. CDR3: CASSPEDAYGYTF. CDR3 DNA: TGTGCCAGCTCACCCGAGGACGCTTATGGCTACACCTTC. The rearrangement uses TRBV18 and TRBJ1-2; D is unclear. Trimming stripped 3 bases from V and 5 bases from J, with 10 bases between. CDR3 length: 13 residues. CDR1 and CDR2 (germline): KGHSH, LQKENI. Supplemented by reference TRBV18 and TRBJ1-2, the full variable domain reads NAGVMQNPRHLVRRRGQEARLRCSPMKGHSHVYWYRQLPEEGLKFMVYLQKENIIDESGMPKERFSAEFPKEGPSILRIQQVVRGDSAAYFCASSPEDAYGYTFGSGTRLTVV.

This rearrangement joins TRBV7-6 to TRBJ2-1, with D tentatively TRBD1 (6 bases). Germline lookup yields CDR1 SGHVS and CDR2 FNYEAQ. Trimming cost V 0 bases and J 0 bases, with 12 bases left between them. The length of the CDR3 is 17 residues. The DNA for the CDR3 is TGTGCCAGCAGCTTAGCGCAAGGGGGAAGCTCCTACAATGAGCAGTTCTTC. The encoded protein is CASSLAQGGSSYNEQFF.